This entry features one TCR beta chain sequence. This record belongs to a study of shared clonotypes between healthy human individuals. Germline lookup yields CDR1 LNHDA and CDR2 SQIVND (reference sequence). The V gene end was trimmed by 4 bases and the J gene end by 7 bases; junction bases not matched to a gene: 8. This CDR3 comprises 15 residues. The assay was carried out at the deep level. Here immunoSEQ multiplex PCR was the method, and the copy in TCRdb shows in-frame clones only, minus some. This sample yields about 980,000 clones, of which 60% to 85% are seen a single time; around 1.4% belongs to the top ten.

The specimen sequenced was memory CD4+ T cells sorted from blood. The subset was: CD45RA-negative fraction. The clonotype originates from a man younger than 35 in good health. This chain links TRBV19 with TRBJ2-7; 12 nucleotides match TRBD2. CDR3 sequence: CASSRLAGALEEQYF. CDR3 in DNA: TGTGCCAGTAGTAGACTAGCGGGAGCGTTGGAAGAGCAGTACTTC.